A selection of T cell receptor beta chains follows, all from one sample in a study of blood T cell repertoires in COVID-19. TCRdb's table, derived via immunoSEQ multiplex PCR, lists solely in-frame clones and lacks some. The sample shows 70,000 or so clones, approximately 80% of them seen only once. Sequencing used peripheral blood. These TCRs come from a human donor in a cohort sampled during active COVID-19. The conserved cysteine and the conserved F or W are not part of the CDR3 here. Each record gives: J gene, V gene, CDR3 length, CDR3 protein.

>TRBJ1-5|TRBV19|12
ASSIWQGNQPQH
>TRBJ1-1|TRBV7-8|14
ASSFVWTGENTEAF
>TRBJ2-7|TRBV5-5|12
ASSLDGQDYEQY
>TRBJ1-4|TRBV2|12
ASLPPKTGEKLF
>TRBJ1-5|TRBV19|12
ASTGTVSNQPQH
>TRBJ2-7|TRBV10-1|11
ASSELPEAEQY
>TRBJ2-7|TRBV7-2|14
ASSSGTSGTSYEQY
>TRBJ2-7|TRBV2|12
ASRAHRLSYEQY
>TRBJ1-1|TRBV29-1|10
SVVWQNTEAF
>TRBJ1-1|TRBV5-1|16
ARSLRGGRAGGNTEAF
>TRBJ1-1|TRBV5-1|13
ASSPAGDMNTEAF
>TRBJ2-7|TRBV19|13
ASSITGLSDYEQY
>TRBJ2-3|TRBV19|11
ASSGQSTDTQY
>TRBJ1-4|TRBV3-1/TRBV3-2|10
ASSQEGHSRF
>TRBJ1-1|TRBV10-3|11
AISGAGWTEAF
>TRBJ2-7|TRBV18|12
ASSPGTGNNEQY
>TRBJ2-5|TRBV21-1|16
ASSKGSPGLPFPETQY
>TRBJ2-7|TRBV18|14
ASSTGLAGGFNEQY
>TRBJ1-5|TRBV19|12
ASSIDGRYQPQH
>TRBJ1-1|TRBV19|14
ASLGNRRGSNTEAF